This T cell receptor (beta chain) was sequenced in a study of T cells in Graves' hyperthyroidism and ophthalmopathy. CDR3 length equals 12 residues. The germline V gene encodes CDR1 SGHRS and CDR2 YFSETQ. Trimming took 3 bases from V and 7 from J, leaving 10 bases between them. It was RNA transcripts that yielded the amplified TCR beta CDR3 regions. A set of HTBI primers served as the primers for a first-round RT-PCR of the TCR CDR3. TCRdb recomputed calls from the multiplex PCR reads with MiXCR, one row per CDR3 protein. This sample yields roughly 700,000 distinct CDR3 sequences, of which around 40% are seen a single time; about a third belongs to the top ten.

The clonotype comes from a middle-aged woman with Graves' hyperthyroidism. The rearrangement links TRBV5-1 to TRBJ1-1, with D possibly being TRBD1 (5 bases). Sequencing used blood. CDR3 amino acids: CASSSDRVEAFF. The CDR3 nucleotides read TGCGCCAGCAGCTCCGACAGAGTTGAAGCTTTCTTT.